The T cell receptor beta chain under discussion was sequenced for a study of T cell changes during pregnancy in multiple sclerosis. Measured with immunoSEQ multiplex PCR; TCRdb has only the in-frame clones, and not every one. The data contain fewer than 50,000 clones, about 90% of them singletons. V dropped 1 base and J dropped 1; count of bases not matched to a gene: 5. Germline CDR1 LGHNT, CDR2 FRNRAP. The CDR3 consists of 16 residues. The clonotype comes from a female donor with multiple sclerosis, enrolled in a pregnancy study. The rearrangement links TRBV12-5 to TRBJ1-1; 8 nucleotides line up with TRBD1. The sequenced sample was CD8+ T cells from peripheral blood mononuclear cells, obtained after pregnancy. As DNA, the CDR3 is TGTGCTAGTGGTTTGGGTTTAGGGACAGGGAACACTGAAGCTTTCTTT. Its protein is CASGLGLGTGNTEAFF.